This T cell receptor beta chain was sequenced in a study of blood T cell repertoires in COVID-19. Study context: PBMCs, B-cell-depleted T cells, or T cells provided the cDNA or gDNA that made up the material.

Method: immunoSEQ multiplex PCR; TCRdb's copy keeps in-frame clones and lacks some. This sample has a few hundred thousand clones, with more than 70% found just once. The CDR3 runs to 11 residues. V gave up 5 bases and J gave up 6 bases, with 11 bases separating them. Germline CDR1 is GTSNPN and CDR2 is SVGIG (reference sequence). The sequenced sample consisted of peripheral blood. This chain connects TRBV30 to TRBJ2-7; possible D gene TRBD2, 6 bases. The clonotype comes from a woman between 45 and 65 years old with acute or convalescent COVID-19. CDR3 in DNA: TGTGCCTGGGGATGGGGAGGCGAGCAGTACTTC. It encodes CAWGWGGEQYF.